This TCR beta chain is from a study of blood T cell repertoires in COVID-19. Study context: Samples of COVID-19 (acute and convalescent) were obtained from the United States, Italy and Spain.

Sequenced by immunoSEQ multiplex PCR; TCRdb stores in-frame clones only, minus some. The table records some 200,000 clones, 75% to 90% of them present only once. The CDR3 spans 16 residues. Trimming cost V 4 bases and J 6 bases; bases outside gene matches: 11. Germline CDR1 MNHEY, CDR2 SVGEGT. Adults between about 18 and 89 years of age took part from 20 to 25 US areas. The J gene is TRBJ1-5, the V gene TRBV6-2 or TRBV6-3; 8 bases are a match to TRBD1. The sequence was obtained from a woman aged 18 to 35 in a cohort exposed to, infected with or recovered from COVID-19 (not recorded which). The sample consisted of PBMCs or T cells enriched from blood (not recorded which). CDR3 bases: TGTGCCAGCAGTTCTGGGACAGGCCGCGGGGTTCAGCCCCAGCATTTT. Translation gives CASSSGTGRGVQPQHF.